The following is a TCR beta chain sequence with its context. This sample is drawn from a study of blood T cell repertoires in COVID-19. Study background: Samples taken during acute and convalescent COVID-19 were collected in the United States, Italy and Spain. T cells, B-cell-depleted T cells, or PBMCs provided the cDNA or gDNA that served as material.

Original processing methods: Reference gene primer amplification in the assay estimated nucleated cell counts. Data came from immunoSEQ multiplex PCR; TCRdb stores just in-frame clones and leaves some out. D and trimming were read from the DNA, whereas the V and J calls and clone size are those reported in that table. The sample has about 140,000 clones, roughly 80% seen once. The germline V gene encodes CDR1 MGHDK and CDR2 SYGVNS. Between the trimmed V and J ends, which lost 5 bases and 5 bases, there was a span of 16 bases. CDR3 length equals 15 residues. The chain employs TRBV25-1 and TRBJ2-1; D gene ambiguous. This receptor was taken from a man in his 70s who had recovered from COVID-19. Sequencing was carried out using peripheral blood. The CDR3: CASSSLTYADNEQFF. CDR3 DNA: TGTGCCAGCAGTTCTCTCACCTACGCCGACAATGAGCAGTTCTTC.